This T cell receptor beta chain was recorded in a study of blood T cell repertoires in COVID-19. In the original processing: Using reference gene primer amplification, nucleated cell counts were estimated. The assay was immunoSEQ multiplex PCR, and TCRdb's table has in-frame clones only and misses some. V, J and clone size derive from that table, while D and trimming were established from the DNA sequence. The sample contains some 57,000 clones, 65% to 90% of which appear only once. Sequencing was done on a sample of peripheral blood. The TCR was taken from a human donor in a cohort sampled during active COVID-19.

CDR3 amino acids: CASSLEAGAGQTQYF. In DNA, the CDR3 is TGCGCCAGCAGCTTGGAGGCCGGAGCGGGTCAGACCCAGTACTTC. This chain joins TRBV5-1 and TRBJ2-5, with D possibly being TRBD2 (6 bases). Germline V CDR1 and CDR2: SGHRS, YFSETQ. V lost 0 bases, J lost 6 bases, and 15 bases lay in between. This CDR3 comprises 15 residues.